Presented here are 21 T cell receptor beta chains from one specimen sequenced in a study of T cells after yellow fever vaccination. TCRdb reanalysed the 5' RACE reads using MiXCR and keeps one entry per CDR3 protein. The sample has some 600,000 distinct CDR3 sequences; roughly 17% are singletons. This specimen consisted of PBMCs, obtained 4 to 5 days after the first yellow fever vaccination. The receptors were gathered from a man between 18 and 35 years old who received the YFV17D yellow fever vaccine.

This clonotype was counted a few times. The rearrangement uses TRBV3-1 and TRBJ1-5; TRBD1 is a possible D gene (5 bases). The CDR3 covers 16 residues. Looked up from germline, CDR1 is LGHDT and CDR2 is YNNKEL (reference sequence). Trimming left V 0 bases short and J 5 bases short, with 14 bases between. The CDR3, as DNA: TGTGCCAGCAGCCAAGATTTCAGGGTGGTGGATCAGCCCCAGCATTTT. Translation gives CASSQDFRVVDQPQHF.

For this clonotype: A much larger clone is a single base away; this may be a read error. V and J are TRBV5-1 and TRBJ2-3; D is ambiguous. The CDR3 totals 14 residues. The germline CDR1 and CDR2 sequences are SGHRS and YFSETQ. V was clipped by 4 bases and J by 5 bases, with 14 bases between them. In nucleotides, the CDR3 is TGCGCCAGCAGCCTGCTAGGCACCATAGATACGCAGTATTTT. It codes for CASSLLGTIDTQYF. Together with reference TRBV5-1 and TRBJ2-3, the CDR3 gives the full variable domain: KAGVTQTPRYLIKTRGQQVTLSCSPISGHRSVSWYQQTPGQGLQFLFEYFSETQRNKGNFPGRFSGRQFSNSRSEMNVSTLELGDSALYLCASSLLGTIDTQYFGPGTRLTVL.

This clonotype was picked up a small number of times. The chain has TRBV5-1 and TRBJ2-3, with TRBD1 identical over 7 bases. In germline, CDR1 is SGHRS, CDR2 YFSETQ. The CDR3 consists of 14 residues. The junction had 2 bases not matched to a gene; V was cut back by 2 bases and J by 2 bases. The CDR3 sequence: CASSFGQATDTQYF. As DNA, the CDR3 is TGCGCCAGCAGCTTCGGACAGGCCACAGATACGCAGTATTTT.

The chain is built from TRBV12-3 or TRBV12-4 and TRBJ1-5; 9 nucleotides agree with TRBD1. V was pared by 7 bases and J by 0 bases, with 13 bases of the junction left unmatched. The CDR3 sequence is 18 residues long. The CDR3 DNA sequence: TGTGCCAGCAACAAGGGGGGACAGGGACTTTATAGCAATCAGCCCCAGCATTTT. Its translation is CASNKGGQGLYSNQPQHF.

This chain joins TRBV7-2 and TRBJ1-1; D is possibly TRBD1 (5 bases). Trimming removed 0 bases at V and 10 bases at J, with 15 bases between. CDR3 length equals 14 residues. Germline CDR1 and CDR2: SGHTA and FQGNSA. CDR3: CASSLAPEGIGAFF. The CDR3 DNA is TGTGCCAGCAGCTTAGCGCCCGAGGGGATTGGAGCTTTCTTT.

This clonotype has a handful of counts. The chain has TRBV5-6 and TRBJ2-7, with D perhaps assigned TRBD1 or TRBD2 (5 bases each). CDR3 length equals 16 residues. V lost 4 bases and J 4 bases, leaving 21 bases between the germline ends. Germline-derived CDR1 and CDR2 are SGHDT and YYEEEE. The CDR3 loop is CASSPRGGPRLYEQYV. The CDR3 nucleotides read TGTGCCAGCAGCCCCCGTGGGGGTCCCAGACTTTACGAGCAGTACGTC.

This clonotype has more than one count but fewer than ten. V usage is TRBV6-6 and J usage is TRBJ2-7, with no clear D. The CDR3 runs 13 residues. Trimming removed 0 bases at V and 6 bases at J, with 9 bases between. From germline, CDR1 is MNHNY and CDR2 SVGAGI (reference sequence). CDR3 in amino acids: CASSYSSIGEQYV. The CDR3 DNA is TGTGCCAGCAGTTACTCTTCCATCGGCGAGCAGTACGTC.

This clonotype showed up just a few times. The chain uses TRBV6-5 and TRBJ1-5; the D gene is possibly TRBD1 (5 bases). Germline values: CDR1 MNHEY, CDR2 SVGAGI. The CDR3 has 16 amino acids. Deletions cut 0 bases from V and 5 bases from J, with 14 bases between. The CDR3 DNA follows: TGTGCCAGCAGTTACTCGGGCGCAGGGAGAGATCAGCCCCAGCATTTT. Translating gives CASSYSGAGRDQPQHF.

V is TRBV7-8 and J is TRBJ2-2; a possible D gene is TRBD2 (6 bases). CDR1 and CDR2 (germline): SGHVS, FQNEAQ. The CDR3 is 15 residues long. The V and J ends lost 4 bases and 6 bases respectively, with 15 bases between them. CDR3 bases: TGTGCCAGCAGCTATGGGACTGGGCCCGCCGGGGAGCTGTTTTTT. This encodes CASSYGTGPAGELFF. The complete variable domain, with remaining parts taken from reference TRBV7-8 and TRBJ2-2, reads GAGVSQSPRYKVAKRGQDVALRCDPISGHVSLFWYQQALGQGPEFLTYFQNEAQLDKSGLPSDRFFAERPEGSVSTLKIQRTQQEDSAVYLCASSYGTGPAGELFFGEGSRLTVL.

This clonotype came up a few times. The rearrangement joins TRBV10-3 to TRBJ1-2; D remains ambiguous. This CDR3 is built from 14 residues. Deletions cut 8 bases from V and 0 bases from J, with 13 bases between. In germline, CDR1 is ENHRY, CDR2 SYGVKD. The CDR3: CAIADTLPNYGYTF. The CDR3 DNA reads TGTGCCATCGCCGATACCCTACCTAACTATGGCTACACCTTC.

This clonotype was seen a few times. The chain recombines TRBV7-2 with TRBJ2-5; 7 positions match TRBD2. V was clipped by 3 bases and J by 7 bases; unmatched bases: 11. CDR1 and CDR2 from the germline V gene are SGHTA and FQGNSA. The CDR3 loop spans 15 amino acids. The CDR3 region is CASSFSTSPGRTQYF. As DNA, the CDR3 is TGTGCCAGCAGCTTCTCGACTAGCCCGGGCCGGACCCAGTACTTC.

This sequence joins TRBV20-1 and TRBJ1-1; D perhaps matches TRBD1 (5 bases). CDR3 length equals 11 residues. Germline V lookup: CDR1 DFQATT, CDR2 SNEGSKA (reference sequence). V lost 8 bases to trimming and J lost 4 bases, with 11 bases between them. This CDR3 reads CSRYDSTEAFF. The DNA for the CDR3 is TGCAGTCGCTACGACAGCACTGAAGCTTTCTTT.

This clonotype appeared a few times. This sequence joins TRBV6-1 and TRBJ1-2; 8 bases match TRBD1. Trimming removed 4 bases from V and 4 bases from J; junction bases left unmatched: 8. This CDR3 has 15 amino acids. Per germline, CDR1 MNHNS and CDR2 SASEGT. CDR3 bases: TGTGCCAGCAGTGCCGACAGGGGTCGGGGCTATGGCTACACCTTC. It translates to CASSADRGRGYGYTF.

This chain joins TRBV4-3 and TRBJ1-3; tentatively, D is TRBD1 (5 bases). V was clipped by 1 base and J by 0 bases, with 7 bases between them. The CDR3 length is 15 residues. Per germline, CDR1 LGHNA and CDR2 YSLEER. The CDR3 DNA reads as TGCGCCAGCAGCCAAGCAGGGTACTCTGGAAACACCATATATTTT. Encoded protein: CASSQAGYSGNTIYF.

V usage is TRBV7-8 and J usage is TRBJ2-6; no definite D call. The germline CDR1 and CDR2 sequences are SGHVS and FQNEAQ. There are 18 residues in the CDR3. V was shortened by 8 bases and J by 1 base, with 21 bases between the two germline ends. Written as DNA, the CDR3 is TGTGCCAGCCTTACGTGGGCGGATATTCCATCTGGGGCCAACGTCCTGACTTTC. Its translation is CASLTWADIPSGANVLTF.

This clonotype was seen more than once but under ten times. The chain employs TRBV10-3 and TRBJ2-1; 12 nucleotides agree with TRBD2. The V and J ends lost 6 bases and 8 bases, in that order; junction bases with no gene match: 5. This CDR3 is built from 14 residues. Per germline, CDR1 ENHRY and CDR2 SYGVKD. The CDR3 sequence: CAISSSGGAYEQFF. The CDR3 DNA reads TGTGCCATCAGCTCTAGCGGGGGGGCCTATGAGCAGTTCTTC.

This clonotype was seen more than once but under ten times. CDR3 nucleotides: TGTGCCAGCAGCCAAATCCTAGCGGGGGTCAAGGATACGCAGTATTTT. Protein: CASSQILAGVKDTQYF. The chain uses TRBV4-2 and TRBJ2-3, with 10 positions matching TRBD2. The V segment lost 2 bases and the J segment 6 bases; nucleotides outside the gene matches: 8. The germline gives CDR1 LGHNA, CDR2 YNFKEQ. The CDR3 is made up of 16 amino acids.

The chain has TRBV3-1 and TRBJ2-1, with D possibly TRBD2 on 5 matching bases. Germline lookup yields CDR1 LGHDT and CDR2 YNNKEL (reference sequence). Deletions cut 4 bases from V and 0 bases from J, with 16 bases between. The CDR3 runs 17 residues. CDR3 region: CASSPRDYDDSYNEQFF. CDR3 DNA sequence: TGTGCCAGCAGCCCCAGAGACTATGACGACTCCTACAATGAGCAGTTCTTC.

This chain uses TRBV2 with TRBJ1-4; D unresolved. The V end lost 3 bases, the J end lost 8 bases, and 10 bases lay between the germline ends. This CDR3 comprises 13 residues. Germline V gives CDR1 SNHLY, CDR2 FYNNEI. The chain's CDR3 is CASSEGSSEKLFF. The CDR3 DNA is TGTGCCAGCAGTGAGGGCTCTAGCGAAAAACTGTTTTTT.

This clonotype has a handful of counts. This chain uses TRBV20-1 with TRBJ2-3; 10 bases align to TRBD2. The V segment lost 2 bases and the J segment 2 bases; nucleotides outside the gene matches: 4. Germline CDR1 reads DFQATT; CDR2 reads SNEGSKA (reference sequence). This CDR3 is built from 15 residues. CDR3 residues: CSARLSGGPTDTQYF. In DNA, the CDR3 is TGCAGTGCTAGACTTAGCGGGGGGCCCACAGATACGCAGTATTTT.

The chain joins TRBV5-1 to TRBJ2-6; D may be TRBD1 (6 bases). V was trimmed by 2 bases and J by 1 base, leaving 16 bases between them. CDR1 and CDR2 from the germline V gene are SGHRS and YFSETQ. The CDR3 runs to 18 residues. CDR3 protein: CASSFGQGLQSGANVLTF. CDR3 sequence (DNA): TGCGCCAGCAGCTTCGGTCAGGGGCTTCAATCTGGGGCCAACGTCCTGACTTTC.